The next 4 T cell receptor beta chains were all read from a single sample in a study of cytomegalovirus exposure and HLA in healthy donors. Profiled with immunoSEQ multiplex PCR; TCRdb holds only in-frame clones, not every one. Among a few hundred thousand clones listed, more than 80% were seen once. Sequences were obtained from PBMCs. These receptor sequences come from a young woman in good health and CMV-seronegative.

The rearrangement links TRBV6-5 to TRBJ2-5; D remains unclear. CDR3 size: 14 residues. V was trimmed by 1 base and J by 5 bases, leaving 11 bases between them. The germline CDR1 and CDR2 sequences are MNHEY and SVGAGI. Written as DNA, the CDR3 is TGTGCCAGCAGTTACTTCAGCCCGCGGGAGACCCAGTACTTC. This translates into CASSYFSPRETQYF.

The chain links TRBV11-2 to TRBJ2-7; 9 bases align to TRBD1. CDR3 length equals 15 residues. With 5 bases clipped from V and 2 bases from J, the junction kept 7 bases outside the gene matches. Germline values: CDR1 SGHAT, CDR2 FQNNGV. CDR3 DNA: TGTGCCAGCAGCCCGACAGGGGGACTTCCCTACGAGCAGTACTTC. Encoded protein: CASSPTGGLPYEQYF.

The rearrangement links TRBV9 to TRBJ2-7; D remains ambiguous. The CDR3 has 14 residues. The germline CDR1 and CDR2 sequences are SGDLS and YYNGEE. The V end was cut by 1 base, the J end by 0 bases, with 8 bases between. The CDR3 loop is CASSVTLSSYEQYF. The CDR3 DNA is TGTGCCAGCAGCGTAACCCTTAGCTCCTACGAGCAGTACTTC.

This chain links TRBV5-6 with TRBJ2-7, with 13 bases identical to TRBD2. This CDR3 has 15 residues. Germline assignment: CDR1 SGHDT and CDR2 YYEEEE. Trimming removed 3 bases from V and 6 bases from J; junction bases left unmatched: 6. The CDR3 sequence: CASSYSGLAGREQYF. The CDR3 nucleotides are TGTGCCAGCAGCTATTCGGGACTAGCGGGACGCGAGCAGTACTTC.